Listed below are T cell receptor beta chains from one sample, sequenced in a study of human T cells and chemical hapten exposure. TCRdb re-derived calls from the RACE reads in MiXCR, one entry per CDR3 protein. Here the sample spans tens of thousands of distinct CDR3 sequences, around 5% being singletons. Source material: whole blood. The source of these receptors is a human donor in good health. Some clones in this sample may be carry-over from other donors' samples. CDR3s include the opening cysteine and the closing phenylalanine or tryptophan. The D gene is left open where the match is weak. Not every row has a clone size; where given, it reads once, few, many or a size class.

many	TRBD1	TRBV6-1	TRBJ1-5	CASNHLGQGWGPQHF	TGTGCCAGCAACCACCTTGGACAGGGCTGGGGGCCCCAGCATTTT
many	TRBD2	TRBV6-6	TRBJ2-5	CASSFGGGVETQYF	TGTGCCAGCAGTTTTGGGGGGGGAGTAGAGACCCAGTACTTC
NA	TRBD2	TRBV4-1	TRBJ2-1	CASSQRTSGSYNEQFF	TGCGCCAGCAGCCAGAGAACTAGCGGGTCTTACAATGAGCAGTTCTTC
many	NA	TRBV7-2	TRBJ1-2	CASSLVIGGRYGYTF	TGTGCCAGCAGCTTAGTAATAGGAGGGCGCTATGGCTACACCTTC
few	NA	TRBV7-9	TRBJ1-1	CASGLTGSWDTEAFF	TGTGCCAGCGGTCTAACAGGATCCTGGGACACTGAAGCTTTCTTT
many	NA	TRBV4-2	TRBJ1-3	CASSQGTVTGNTIYF	TGTGCCAGCAGCCAAGGGACAGTGACTGGAAACACCATATATTTT
few	NA	TRBV6-6	TRBJ1-2	CASRHSQTGVFYGYTF	TGTGCCAGCAGGCATTCCCAGACAGGAGTTTTCTATGGCTACACCTTC
many	TRBD2	TRBV20-1	TRBJ2-7	CSATRTSGVQYF	TGCAGTGCTACAAGGACTAGCGGGGTCCAGTACTTC
few	NA	TRBV27	TRBJ1-5	CASSLSRGASNQPQHF	TGTGCCAGCAGTTTATCGAGGGGTGCGAGCAATCAGCCCCAGCATTTT
many	NA	TRBV20-1	TRBJ2-2	CSARRYTGELFF	TGCAGTGCTAGGAGATACACCGGGGAGCTGTTTTTT
few	NA	TRBV6-5	TRBJ1-1	CASSPMGRRTEAFF	TGTGCCAGCAGTCCAATGGGGCGCCGAACTGAAGCTTTCTTT
few	NA	TRBV6-2/TRBV6-3	TRBJ2-1	CASSWAGLYNEQFF	TGTGCCAGCAGTTGGGCAGGGCTTTACAATGAGCAGTTCTTC
many	NA	TRBV2	TRBJ1-5	CASRGTRGNNQPQHF	TGTGCCAGCAGGGGGACACGGGGAAATAATCAGCCCCAGCATTTT
few	NA	TRBV29-1	TRBJ1-2	CSVEPGGRNNYGYTF	TGCAGCGTTGAACCTGGGGGGCGAAATAACTATGGCTACACCTTC
many	TRBD1	TRBV27	TRBJ1-1	CASSSSRTGGAFF	TGTGCCAGCAGTTCCTCTCGGACAGGGGGAGCTTTCTTT
many	NA	TRBV5-1	TRBJ1-2	CASSGGHTGSHGYTF	TGCGCCAGCAGCGGCGGACATACAGGGTCCCATGGCTACACCTTC